The TCR beta chain under discussion was sequenced for a study of blood T cell repertoires in COVID-19. This CDR3 contains 14 residues. V lost 2 bases to trimming and J lost 0 bases, with 4 bases between them. The germline V gene encodes CDR1 SGHTA and CDR2 FQGTGA. In the authors' workflow: From reference gene primer amplification, estimates of nucleated cell counts were derived. Sequencing used immunoSEQ multiplex PCR; TCRdb keeps in-frame clones, though not all of them. The V and J calls and clone size are taken from that table; D and trimming were inferred from the DNA. The table has around 130,000 clones, more than 80% seen once.

The receptor's source is a human donor in a cohort sampled during active COVID-19. The chain couples TRBV7-3 to TRBJ2-2; D is uncertain. Sample: peripheral blood. The CDR3 bases are TGTGCCAGCAGCTTACTAGCGAACACCGGGGAGCTGTTTTTT. This codes for CASSLLANTGELFF.